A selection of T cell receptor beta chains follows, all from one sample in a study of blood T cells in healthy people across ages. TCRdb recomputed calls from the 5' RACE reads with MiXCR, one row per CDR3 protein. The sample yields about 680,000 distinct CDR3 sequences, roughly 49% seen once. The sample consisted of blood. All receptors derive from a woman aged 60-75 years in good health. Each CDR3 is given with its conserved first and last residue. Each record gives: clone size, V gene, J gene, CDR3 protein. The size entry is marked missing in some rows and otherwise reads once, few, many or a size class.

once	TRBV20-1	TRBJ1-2	CSAPTGLHGYTF
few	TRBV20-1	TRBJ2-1	CSARRASVNEQFF
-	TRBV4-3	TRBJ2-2	CASSRRGVKGDTGELFF
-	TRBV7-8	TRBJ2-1	CASSLSTAGGYNEQFF
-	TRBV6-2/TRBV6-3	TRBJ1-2	CASRRTAANYGYTF
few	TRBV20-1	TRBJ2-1	CSARDSGRLNNEQFF
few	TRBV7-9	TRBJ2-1	CASSRTGVGEQFF
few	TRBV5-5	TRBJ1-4	CASSLGGVGEKLFF
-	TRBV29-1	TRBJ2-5	CSVGRGHNEQYF
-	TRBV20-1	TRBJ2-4	CSDLQRGLAKNIQYF
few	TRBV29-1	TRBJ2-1	CSVADRGLGEQFF
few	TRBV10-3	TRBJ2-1	CAISETTGGPYNEQFF
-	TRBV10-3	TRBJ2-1	CAIRTAEGQGAGEQFF
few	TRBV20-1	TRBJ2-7	CSAWSALSGGYEQYF
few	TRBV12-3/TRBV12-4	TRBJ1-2	CASSGGPLYGYTF
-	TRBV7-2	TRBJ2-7	CASSLQGQGGEQYF
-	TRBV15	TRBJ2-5	CATSRDFTQETQYF
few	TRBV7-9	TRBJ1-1	CASSPTTGDTEAFF
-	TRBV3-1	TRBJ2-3	CASSQDSGGVDTQYF
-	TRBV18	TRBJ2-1	CASSPGDIYNEQFF
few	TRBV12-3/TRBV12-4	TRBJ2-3	CASSRGLAGEITDTQYF
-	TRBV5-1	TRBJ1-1	CASSLGAGQGKEAFF
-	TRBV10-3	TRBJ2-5	CAIGASGSQETQYF
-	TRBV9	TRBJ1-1	CASSTPRAPVETEAFF
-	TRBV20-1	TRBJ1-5	CSATPDSYSNQPQHF
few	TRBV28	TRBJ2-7	CASSLLRISYEQYF
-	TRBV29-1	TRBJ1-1	CSAPRGNPLNTEAFF
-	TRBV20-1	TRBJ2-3	CSASLREVADTQYF
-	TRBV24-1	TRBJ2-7	CATSDQRGGLEQYF
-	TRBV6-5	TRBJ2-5	CASSRTGFGGETQYF
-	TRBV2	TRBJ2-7	CASSEGEMLTYEQYF
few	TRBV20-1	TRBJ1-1	CRRGGGYTEAFF
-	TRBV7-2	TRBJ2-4	CASSSNTYEQYF
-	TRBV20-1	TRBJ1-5	CSASGGNNQPQHF
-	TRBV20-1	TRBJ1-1	CSASAGGVITEAFF
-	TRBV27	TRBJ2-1	CASSISISYNEQFF
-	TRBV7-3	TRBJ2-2	CASSPLENGELFF
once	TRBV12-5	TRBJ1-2	CASGLVLPDRDPANYGYTF
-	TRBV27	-	CASSPQGKGSYNEQYF
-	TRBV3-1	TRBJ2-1	CASSPRGENNEQFF
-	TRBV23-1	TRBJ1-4	CASSQSELASLVGYEKLFF
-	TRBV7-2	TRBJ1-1	CASSLAGGRGEAFF
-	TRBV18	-	CASSVGSSGAYEQYF